This TCR beta chain came from a study of cytotoxic CD8 clonotypes in ibrutinib-treated CLL (dated by TCRdb to the early 2020s). As for the study more broadly: The cohort included roughly 15 treatment-naive and about a dozen relapsed/refractory patients; around 17 were IGHV unmutated. Partial responses were observed in roughly 25 patients and complete responses in 2; after a median follow-up of around 68 months, remission was maintained in approximately 14 patients and progression was observed in approximately 12. Samples at response were collected after a median of about 12 months of treatment, with a range of about 6 to 40 months. Samples averaged approximately 250,000 productive templates and tens of thousands of productive rearrangements. Of the 90 or so participants in the trial, 26 had longitudinal samples available. Cryopreserved peripheral blood mononuclear cells were obtained prior to treatment, at the time of response, and at either disease progression or sustained remission. All remission and progressive disease samples were collected while patients were still receiving ibrutinib. General conclusions and limits of the study: At baseline, clonality was higher than in age-matched healthy donors and showed a strong correlation with circulating CD8+ T-cell counts. Sampling times were not matched between patients in sustained remission and patients whose disease was progressing, and lymph node repertoires were not examined. At ibrutinib response clonality went up, during sustained remission it held steady, and at progression it dropped back toward baseline. Public clonotypes were found to be uncommon and were observed to contract or remain stable during treatment; the increase in clonality was shown to reflect expansion of private clonotypes at ibrutinib response.

As for this clone: Its cognate antigen has yet to be identified. The input lacks base qualities; no much larger clone sits a single base away.

The trim is 6 bases for V and 7 bases for J, with a gap of 16 bases between the germline ends. In the germline V gene, CDR1 corresponds to SQVTM and CDR2 to ANQGSEA. The CDR3 starts with the cysteine, ends with the phenylalanine, and has 13 residues. Kept here is only the CDR3 DNA, which spans 39 bases and is read in frame from base 1. The goal of deep resolution MiSeq sequencing was a depth between 1 in 1 million and 1 in 200,000 T cells, and coverage averaged 10x per clonotype. The immunoSEQ hsTCRB Kit was used to generate TCR beta libraries. The authors' pipeline ran thus. The data were analyzed with ImmunoSEQ Analyzer and ImmunoSEQ Data Assistant, and V, D and J gene assignments followed IMGT definitions. Clonality, which ranges from 0 to 1, was calculated as one minus the normalized Shannon entropy of productive rearrangement frequencies. Only overrepresented clonotypes making up at least 0.05% of each patient's repertoire were included in the public clonotype analysis. About twelve age-matched healthy donor repertoires from immuneACCESS were used as controls for clonality. This immuneACCESS table, as held by TCRdb, lists in-frame sequences with V and J called but not all clones. Of the missing ones, under half trace to an unresolved V gene in checked studies; the others have no known cause. Clone size and the V and J calls come from that table; the DNA yielded D and trimming. This sample comprises 35,000 to 40,000 clones, roughly 72% of them detected only once. 10% of the sample goes to the ten largest clones.

In light of the paper, this sample's time point label describes: progressive disease on ibrutinib. For TCR beta library preparation, roughly 2.1 micrograms of genomic DNA were isolated from cryopreserved PBMCs. Longitudinal blood samples from CLL patients on ibrutinib monotherapy were analyzed using high-throughput TCR beta sequencing. The patients were enrolled in a single-center, open-label phase 2 trial of ibrutinib monotherapy. This clonotype originated in a human donor with chronic lymphocytic leukemia. The V and J segments used are TRBV29-1 and TRBJ2-1; matching of 6 bases hints at TRBD2 as the D gene. The sample in question was PBMCs, obtained at disease progression, from a patient treated with ibrutinib. The base sequence is TGCAGCGTAGGGACTCTCGGGGGTAATGAGCAGTTCTTC. This translates into CSVGTLGGNEQFF.